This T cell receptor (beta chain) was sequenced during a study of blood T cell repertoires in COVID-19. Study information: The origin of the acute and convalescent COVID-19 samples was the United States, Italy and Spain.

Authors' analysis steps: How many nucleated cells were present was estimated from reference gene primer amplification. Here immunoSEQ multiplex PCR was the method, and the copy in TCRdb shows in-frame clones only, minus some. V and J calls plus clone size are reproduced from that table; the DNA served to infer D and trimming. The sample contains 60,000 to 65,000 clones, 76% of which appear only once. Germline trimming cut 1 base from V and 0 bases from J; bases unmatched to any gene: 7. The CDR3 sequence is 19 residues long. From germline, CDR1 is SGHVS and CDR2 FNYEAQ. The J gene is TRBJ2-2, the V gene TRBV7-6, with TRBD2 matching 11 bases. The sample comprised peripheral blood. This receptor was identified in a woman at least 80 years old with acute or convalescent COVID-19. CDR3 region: CASSLVFSGRAANTGELFF. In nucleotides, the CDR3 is TGTGCCAGCAGCTTAGTATTTAGCGGGAGGGCCGCGAACACCGGGGAGCTGTTTTTT.